This T cell receptor beta chain derives from a study of blood T cell repertoires in COVID-19. Study details: Sites in the United States, Italy and Spain provided acute and convalescent COVID-19 samples. The analysed material was cDNA or gDNA that came from T cells, B-cell-depleted T cells, or PBMCs.

Within 2 weeks before study entry, exposed participants met a COVID-19 case. The assay was immunoSEQ multiplex PCR, and TCRdb's table has in-frame clones only and misses some. The table includes 150,000 to 200,000 clones, approximately 83% detected once. The receptor comes from a man between 65 and 85 years old who had been exposed to COVID-19. The specimen sequenced was PBMCs or T cells enriched from blood (not recorded which).

The DNA of the CDR3 is TGTGCCAGCAGCTTAATGGGTCAGGCAGGAAACTATGGCTACACCTTC. Encoded protein: CASSLMGQAGNYGYTF. The chain has TRBV7-2 and TRBJ1-2; D gene unclear. Germline CDR1 SGHTA, CDR2 FQGNSA. This CDR3 comprises 16 residues. With 2 bases removed from V and 2 bases from J, the gap between germline ends came to 15 bases.